A single sample gave rise to the 26 T cell receptor beta chains below, sequenced in a study of T-cell reconstitution after alpha-beta-depleted transplantation in children. This sample's TCRbeta library carried unique molecular identifier barcodes. One entry per CDR3 protein, called by TCRdb with MiXCR from the PCR reads. There are about 350,000 distinct CDR3 sequences in the sample; under 20% occur only once, and about 41% lies in the top ten. Sequencing was performed on PBMCs, mostly from graft donor cells, taken 360 days after TCRalphabeta/CD19-depleted stem cell transplant. All receptors come from a male patient aged 2-10 years who had a stem cell transplant for acute lymphoblastic leukemia, so the T cells may come from the graft donor.

V gene TRBV6-2 or TRBV6-3 combines with J gene TRBJ2-7; D possibly corresponds to TRBD2 (5 bases). The CDR3 contains 15 residues. Germline assignment: CDR1 MNHEY and CDR2 SVGEGT. Trimming stripped 0 bases from V and 1 base from J, with 10 bases between. CDR3 coding DNA: TGTGCCAGCAGTTACTCCCGACTACCTTCCTACGAGCAGTACTTC. This translates into CASSYSRLPSYEQYF.

This clonotype is medium-sized in the sample. The rearrangement uses TRBV4-2 and TRBJ2-1; 9 nucleotides match TRBD2. The CDR3 sequence is 15 residues long. CDR1 is LGHNA and CDR2 is YNFKEQ in the germline V gene. The V and J ends lost 4 bases and 1 base, in that order; junction bases with no gene match: 2. DNA for the CDR3: TGTGCCAGCAGCCCTGGACTAGCGTCCTACAATGAGCAGTTCTTC. This gives the protein CASSPGLASYNEQFF.

This clonotype appeared a few times. The J gene is TRBJ2-4, the V gene TRBV28; tentatively, D is TRBD2 (6 bases). The CDR3 consists of 15 residues. The V gene's germline CDR1 is MDHEN and CDR2 SYDVKM. With 7 bases removed from V and 5 bases from J, the gap between germline ends came to 18 bases. This chain's CDR3 is CASKGLRSIENIQYF. In nucleotides, the CDR3 is TGTGCCAGCAAGGGACTCCGCTCAATAGAAAACATTCAGTACTTC.

This clonotype was counted at least ten times. The chain is built from TRBV18 and TRBJ2-5; 11 nucleotides agree with TRBD2. Germline V CDR1 and CDR2: KGHSH, LQKENI. The CDR3 is 16 residues long. The V segment lost 3 bases and the J segment 4 bases; nucleotides outside the gene matches: 7. The CDR3 sequence is CASSPPRLAGTETQYF. CDR3 coding DNA: TGTGCCAGCTCACCCCCTCGACTAGCGGGAACAGAGACCCAGTACTTC.

This chain joins TRBV20-1 and TRBJ2-7, with 8 bases aligning to TRBD1. After removal of 3 bases from V and 2 bases from J, the junction contained 6 bases not matched to a gene. Germline CDR1 is DFQATT and CDR2 is SNEGSKA (reference sequence). This CDR3 is 14 amino acids long. The CDR3 is CSASQGARTYEQYF. In DNA form, the CDR3 reads TGCAGTGCTAGTCAGGGGGCGCGGACCTACGAGCAGTACTTC.

The chain combines TRBV4-1 with TRBJ2-3; TRBD2 matches at 8 bases. Germline V gene sequence: CDR1 MGHRA, CDR2 YSYEKL. Trimming took 1 base from V and 6 from J; bases not matched to a gene: 9. The CDR3 totals 16 residues. CDR3 bases: TGCGCCAGCAGCCAAGGTGGAGCGGGAGCAGTCGATACGCAGTATTTT. It is translated as CASSQGGAGAVDTQYF.

V gene TRBV7-9 combines with J gene TRBJ2-3; 9 bases line up with TRBD2. CDR3 length: 16 amino acids. The V and J ends lost 3 bases and 0 bases, in that order; junction bases with no gene match: 4. CDR1 SEHNR and CDR2 FQNEAQ come from the germline V gene (reference sequence). Here the CDR3 reads CASSLTTSGSTDTQYF. The DNA of the CDR3 is TGTGCCAGCAGCTTGACCACTAGCGGGAGCACAGATACGCAGTATTTT.

This clonotype was counted a few times. This chain uses TRBV27 with TRBJ2-7; 9 nucleotides agree with TRBD1. Germline trimming cut 1 base from V and 6 bases from J; bases unmatched to any gene: 4. Germline V gives CDR1 MNHEY, CDR2 SMNVEV (reference sequence). The CDR3 consists of 14 residues. This CDR3 is CASSLWDRVGEQYF. The CDR3 bases are TGTGCCAGCAGTTTATGGGACAGGGTTGGCGAGCAGTACTTC.

This clonotype occurred a few times. This chain connects TRBV7-9 to TRBJ1-1; D call uncertain. V lost 2 bases and J lost 0, with 19 bases in between. The CDR3 consists of 18 residues. CDR1 is SEHNR and CDR2 is FQNEAQ in the germline V gene (reference sequence). As DNA, the CDR3 is TGTGCCAGCAGCTTACCGAGCGGGGTCAGGAGGGTGAACACTGAAGCTTTCTTT. This encodes CASSLPSGVRRVNTEAFF.

This clonotype was seen more than once but under ten times. The chain links TRBV29-1 to TRBJ2-7; no clear D gene. Per germline, CDR1 SQVTM and CDR2 ANQGSEA. CDR3 length: 11 amino acids. Trimming pared 4 bases from V and 11 bases from J, leaving 15 bases between. The CDR3 nucleotides are TGCAGCGTTGGCGACATCCGCATGGAGTACTTC. It encodes CSVGDIRMEYF.

This clonotype was counted a few times. V is TRBV7-9 and J is TRBJ1-2; D is possibly TRBD1 (6 bases). The CDR3 covers 14 residues. Trimming cost V 4 bases and J 1 base, with 10 bases left between them. CDR1 is SEHNR, CDR2 FQNEAQ, per germline (reference sequence). CDR3 DNA sequence: TGTGCCAGCAGCTACCAGGGGATTAACTATGGCTACACCTTC. Amino acid sequence: CASSYQGINYGYTF. Full variable domain (missing parts from reference TRBV7-9 and TRBJ1-2): DTGVSQNPRHKITKRGQNVTFRCDPISEHNRLYWYRQTLGQGPEFLTYFQNEAQLEKSRLLSDRFSAERPKGSFSTLEIQRTEQGDSAMYLCASSYQGINYGYTFGSGTRLTVV.

This chain connects TRBV2 to TRBJ2-7; 10 bases line up with TRBD1. This CDR3 comprises 19 residues. Per germline, CDR1 SNHLY and CDR2 FYNNEI. The V gene end was trimmed by 3 bases and the J gene end by 1 base; junction bases not matched to a gene: 15. CDR3 DNA: TGTGCCAGCAGTGAGCCCGGGACAGGGGCCTCGTCCTTTTCCTACGAGCAGTACTTC. Translated: CASSEPGTGASSFSYEQYF.

The chain has TRBV29-1 and TRBJ2-1; TRBD2 matches 14 bases. The CDR3 spans 16 residues. CDR1 is SQVTM and CDR2 is ANQGSEA in the germline V gene. V lost 7 bases to trimming and J lost 7 bases; unmatched junction nucleotides: 12. Here the CDR3 reads CSGLPGLAGVLNEQFF. Written as DNA, the CDR3 is TGCAGCGGCCTGCCGGGACTAGCGGGAGTATTAAATGAGCAGTTCTTC.

The chain employs TRBV29-1 and TRBJ1-3; 9 bases fit TRBD1. CDR1 is SQVTM, CDR2 ANQGSEA, per germline. Unmatched junction bases numbered 2, after V lost 7 bases and J lost 4 bases. CDR3 length: 12 amino acids. This CDR3 is CSGTGDGNTIYF. For the CDR3, the DNA is TGCAGCGGGACAGGGGACGGAAACACCATATATTTT.

V usage is TRBV24-1 and J usage is TRBJ2-1, with TRBD1 matching over 10 bases. The germline CDR1 and CDR2 sequences are KGHDR and SFDVKD. The ends lost 3 bases at V and 4 bases at J; junction bases unmatched: 8. The CDR3 spans 17 residues. CDR3 loop: CATSDTTGTGAYNEQFF. CDR3 nucleotides: TGTGCCACCAGTGATACCACAGGGACAGGGGCATACAATGAGCAGTTCTTC.

The table lists this clonotype with a few counts. The chain couples TRBV29-1 to TRBJ2-7; tentative D call: TRBD1 (6 bases). Germline V gene sequence: CDR1 SQVTM, CDR2 ANQGSEA. CDR3 length: 11 residues. Trimming pared 4 bases from V and 2 bases from J, leaving 6 bases between. As DNA, the CDR3 is TGCAGCGTTGGGACAGCCTACGAGCAGTACTTC. Translated, it gives CSVGTAYEQYF.

The rearrangement uses TRBV25-1 and TRBJ2-2; tentative D call: TRBD2 (6 bases). The germline gives CDR1 MGHDK, CDR2 SYGVNS. The CDR3 extends over 17 amino acids. The ends were cut back, 2 bases at V and 3 bases at J, with 16 bases in the middle. The CDR3 sequence is CASSEARFGGYTGELFF. CDR3 nucleotide sequence: TGTGCCAGCAGTGAAGCCCGATTTGGGGGGTACACCGGGGAGCTGTTTTTT.

Comment on this clonotype: The junction differs from germline at one of its ends, possibly a read error. The V and J genes are TRBV12-3 or TRBV12-4 and TRBJ2-5; 12 nucleotides align to TRBD2. The CDR3 sequence is 18 residues long. The CDR3 bases are TGTACCAGCAGTTTTTCCGCCGGGACTAGCGGGTACCAAGAGACCCAGTACTTC. Residues: CTSSFSAGTSGYQETQYF.

The rearrangement uses TRBV27 and TRBJ2-1, with TRBD2 matching 9 bases. V was clipped by 4 bases and J by 4 bases; unmatched bases: 5. Germline CDR1 reads MNHEY; CDR2 reads SMNVEV (reference sequence). There are 15 residues in the CDR3. CDR3 sequence (DNA): TGTGCCAGCAGTTCGGGGAGCGGGAGGTACAATGAGCAGTTCTTC. Protein product: CASSSGSGRYNEQFF.

This clonotype was counted only a few times. This rearrangement joins TRBV6-5 to TRBJ1-1; D unresolved. V lost 6 bases and J 3 bases, leaving 5 bases between the germline ends. The CDR3 spans 11 residues. The germline V gene encodes CDR1 MNHEY and CDR2 SVGAGI. CDR3 protein: CASSRHTEAFF. The CDR3 DNA sequence: TGTGCCAGCAGCCGCCACACTGAAGCTTTCTTT.

In its sample, this clonotype was seen a few times. J is TRBJ2-7 and V is TRBV29-1; D is tentatively TRBD1 or TRBD2 (5 bases each). The V end lost 4 bases, the J end lost 4 bases, and 20 bases lay between the germline ends. Germline loops: CDR1 SQVTM, CDR2 ANQGSEA. The CDR3 totals 15 residues. In DNA form, the CDR3 reads TGCAGCGTTGTAGGTTCGGCCAGGGCGGGTTACGAGCAGTACTTC. Translation: CSVVGSARAGYEQYF.

The V call is TRBV4-3, the J call TRBJ2-3; no clear D gene. V was trimmed by 0 bases and J by 2 bases, leaving 12 bases between them. The CDR3 is 16 residues long. Germline loops: CDR1 LGHNA, CDR2 YSLEER. The CDR3 coding sequence is TGCGCCAGCAGCCAAGACATTTTGGGGTTCACAGATACGCAGTATTTT. It codes for CASSQDILGFTDTQYF.

The chain carries TRBV6-5 and TRBJ2-5; D is uncertain. Between the trimmed V and J ends, which lost 0 bases and 2 bases, there was a span of 19 bases. CDR1 is MNHEY and CDR2 is SVGAGI in the germline V gene. The CDR3 consists of 18 residues. CDR3 in amino acids: CASSYSRTSVRVQETQYF. CDR3 sequence (DNA): TGTGCCAGCAGTTACTCGAGGACGTCCGTCAGAGTGCAAGAGACCCAGTACTTC.

The J gene is TRBJ2-4, the V gene TRBV12-3 or TRBV12-4, with D possibly matching TRBD1 (5 bases). The ends were cut back, 2 bases at V and 1 base at J, with 9 bases in the middle. The length of the CDR3 is 15 residues. CDR3 sequence (DNA): TGTGCCAGCAGTTTACTGCAGGGTGCCAAAAACATTCAGTACTTC. Translating gives CASSLLQGAKNIQYF.

The chain joins TRBV12-3 or TRBV12-4 to TRBJ2-1; 11 bases are shared with TRBD2. Unmatched junction bases numbered 8, after V lost 3 bases and J lost 7 bases. This CDR3 is built from 16 residues. The CDR3 region has the DNA TGTGCCAGCAGTTTTACCTTTAGCGGGAGGGGTAATGAGCAGTTCTTC. Amino acid sequence: CASSFTFSGRGNEQFF.

This clonotype was counted between two and nine times. This rearrangement joins TRBV15 to TRBJ1-5; perhaps TRBD1 as D (5 bases). There are 15 residues in the CDR3. The V end lost 0 bases, the J end lost 6 bases, and 12 bases lay between the germline ends. Germline loops: CDR1 LNHNV, CDR2 YYDKDF (reference sequence). CDR3 region: CATSRDRVGIQPQHF. The DNA of the CDR3 is TGTGCCACCAGCAGAGACAGGGTGGGAATTCAGCCCCAGCATTTT.